The 22 T cell receptor beta chains reported below all come from one sample, sequenced in a study of tissue T cells after allogeneic stem cell transplantation. The method was immunoSEQ multiplex PCR; TCRdb's version includes in-frame clones alone and lacks a portion of them. Of over 40,000 clones detected, 65% to 85% appear once; the ten largest clones hold 0.5% to 0.6%. Specimen: sorted cells pooled from one or two spleens. The receptors come from a pool of C57BL/6 mice in good health.

As to this clone: Any gene name here is a mouse gene name. The read ends 1 residue early relative to the CDR3; the germline J gene fills the gap. The genes are TRBV12-2 and TRBJ2-1, with 7 bases lining up with TRBD1. J gave up 4 bases and V 2 bases, and 4 bases lay outside the gene matches. Germline V CDR1 and CDR2: SGHLS, HYDKME. The CDR3 is 14 residues long. CDR3 DNA (partial): TGTGCCAGCTCTCAAGGGACAGAATATGCTGAGCAGTTC. As protein: CASSQGTEYAEQF. The full CDR3 reads CASSQGTEYAEQFF.

With regard to this clone: Germline and genes here are mouse. The read is 1 residue too short to cover the CDR3 end, so that end is filled in from the germline J gene. This sequence joins TRBV1 and TRBJ2-5; the D call may be TRBD1 or TRBD2 (5 bases each). CDR1 and CDR2 (germline): NSQYPW, LRSPGD (reference sequence). V was pared by 0 bases and J by 0 bases, with 10 bases between. This CDR3 contains 16 residues. The part of the CDR3 DNA that was read is TGCACCTGCAGTGCAGACGCGGGGGTTAACCAAGACACCCAGTAC. It codes for CTCSADAGVNQDTQY. The whole CDR3 region reads CTCSADAGVNQDTQYF.

This clone was counted only a few times. Mouse gene names and germline throughout. The CDR3 extends 1 residue past the end of the read, so its final part is completed from the germline J gene. V and J are TRBV1 and TRBJ1-3; D unresolved. This CDR3 is built from 16 residues. V was shortened by 0 bases and J by 0 bases, with 9 bases between the two germline ends. Germline CDR1 is NSQYPW and CDR2 is LRSPGD (reference sequence). CDR3 bases read: TGCACCTGCAGTGCAGATGGGTCCAATTCTGGAAATACGCTCTAT. The encoded protein is CTCSADGSNSGNTLY. The entire CDR3 protein reads CTCSADGSNSGNTLYF.

This clone turned up a few times. Gene names denote mouse genes. The read ends 1 residue early relative to the CDR3; the germline J gene fills the gap. The chain uses TRBV13-3 and TRBJ1-5; 8 nucleotides line up with TRBD1. This CDR3 is 12 amino acids long. Germline V gene data show CDR1 as NNHDY and CDR2 as SYVADS. V lost 5 bases to trimming and J lost 8 bases; unmatched junction nucleotides: 3. Incomplete CDR3 DNA: TGTGCCAGCAGAGGACAGGGAAAGGCTCCGCTT. This codes for CASRGQGKAPL. The full-length CDR3 reads as CASRGQGKAPLF. Full variable domain (remainder filled in from reference TRBV13-3 and TRBJ1-5): EAAVTQSPRSKVAVTGGKVTLSCHQTNNHDYMYWYRQDTGHGLRLIHYSYVADSTEKGDIPDGYKASRPSQENFSLILELASLSQTAVYFCASRGQGKAPLFGEGTRLSVL.

Concerning this clone itself: The gene names given are mouse names. Read sequence stops 1 residue before the CDR3 end, and the germline J gene provides the missing end. This chain connects TRBV4 to TRBJ1-1; maybe TRBD1 (6 bases). The CDR3 spans 13 residues. With 5 bases removed from V and 6 bases from J, the gap between germline ends came to 13 bases. CDR1 and CDR2 from the germline V gene are LGHDT and YNNKQL (reference sequence). The DNA read from the CDR3 is TGTGCCAGCAGCCTAGGAGGGGGGGCAGAAGTCTTC. Amino acids: CASSLGGGAEVF. The full CDR3 protein reads CASSLGGGAEVFF. Complete variable domain (other parts from reference TRBV4 and TRBJ1-1): ETAVFQTPNYHVTQVGNEVSFNCKQTLGHDTMYWYKQDSKKLLKIMFSYNNKQLIVNETVPRRFSPQSSDKAHLNLRIKSVEPEDSAVYLCASSLGGGAEVFFGKGTRLTVV.

A remark on this clone: Gene names and germline match the mouse. The read gets to within 1 residue of the CDR3 end, and the germline J gene fills in the rest. The rearrangement uses TRBV29 and TRBJ2-4, with TRBD2 matching over 11 bases. Germline-derived CDR1 and CDR2 are MSHET and SYDVDS. CDR3 length: 17 amino acids. V lost 2 bases and J lost 0; bases outside the gene matches: 4. The chain's CDR3 is CASSLRTGGSSQNTLYF. Incomplete CDR3 DNA: TGTGCTAGCAGTTTACGGACTGGGGGGTCTAGTCAAAACACCTTGTAC.

About this clone: The gene names given are mouse names. The read comes to an end 1 residue before the CDR3 does, leaving the germline J gene to fill in the end. V is TRBV26 and J is TRBJ1-3, with 8 bases fitting TRBD1. This CDR3 has 15 residues. V was pared by 3 bases and J by 3 bases, with 4 bases of the junction left unmatched. The germline CDR1 and CDR2 sequences are KGHPV and FQNQEV (reference sequence). The CDR3 bases that were read are TGTGCCAGCAGTCTCCACAGGGGGAATGGAAATACGCTCTAT. It encodes CASSLHRGNGNTLY. Given in full, the CDR3 is CASSLHRGNGNTLYF.

This clone was seen a handful of times. Gene names are the mouse ones. The CDR3 end lies 1 residue beyond the end of the read and is filled in from the germline J gene. The chain links TRBV19 to TRBJ2-2; 7 nucleotides line up with TRBD2. Germline CDR1 reads FNHDT; CDR2 reads SITEND (reference sequence). V lost 0 bases and J lost 0; bases outside the gene matches: 2. The CDR3 is 16 amino acids. CDR3 amino acids: CASSIAWGSNTGQLYF. CDR3 bases read: TGTGCCAGCAGTATAGCCTGGGGGTCAAACACCGGGCAGCTCTAC.

In the case of this clone: Mouse gene names apply. Read sequence stops 1 residue before the CDR3 end, and the germline J gene provides the missing end. The V gene is TRBV29, the J gene TRBJ2-5; no firm D call. The germline V and J ends were trimmed by 2 bases and 1 base, with 1 base remaining between them. Germline values: CDR1 MSHET, CDR2 SYDVDS. The CDR3 sequence is 12 residues long. Partial CDR3 DNA: TGTGCTAGCAGTTTAGACCAAGACACCCAGTAC. Translated: CASSLDQDTQY. In full, the CDR3 reads CASSLDQDTQYF.

Notes on this clone: Gene names and germline match the mouse. Read sequence stops 1 residue before the CDR3 end, and the germline J gene provides the missing end. This rearrangement joins TRBV13-3 to TRBJ1-2, with 7 bases that match TRBD1. Trimming cost V 2 bases and J 0 bases; bases outside gene matches: 4. The CDR3 contains 15 residues. Germline CDR1 is NNHDY and CDR2 is SYVADS. The covered CDR3 bases are TGTGCCAGCAGTGAACGGGACAGTGCAAACTCCGACTACACC. Translating gives CASSERDSANSDYT. The full-length CDR3 reads as CASSERDSANSDYTF.

This clone occurred once. Mouse gene names apply. The CDR3 goes on 1 residue after the read ends, and that part is filled in from the germline J gene. J is TRBJ2-1 and V is TRBV5, with D perhaps being TRBD1 or TRBD2 (5 bases each). This CDR3 spans 14 amino acids. In germline, CDR1 is LGHNA, CDR2 YNLKQL (reference sequence). The germline V and J ends were trimmed by 0 bases and 3 bases, with 6 bases remaining between them. CDR3 DNA, as far as it was read: TGTGCCAGCAGCCAAGAGGGGGTCTATGCTGAGCAGTTC. Its protein is CASSQEGVYAEQF. The full CDR3 protein reads CASSQEGVYAEQFF.

On this clone itself: Germline and genes here are mouse. Sequencing ends 1 residue short of the CDR3 end; the germline J gene provides the rest. This rearrangement joins TRBV13-3 to TRBJ1-3, with a tentative D call TRBD1 (6 bases). The CDR3 spans 16 residues. Germline CDR1 NNHDY, CDR2 SYVADS. The V gene lost 5 bases and the J gene lost 0 bases, with 15 bases spanning the gap. The CDR3 DNA, read in part, is TGTGCCAGCAGCGGACAGAGGGCTTCTTCTGGAAATACGCTCTAT. Its translation: CASSGQRASSGNTLY. The full-length CDR3 reads as CASSGQRASSGNTLYF. The full variable domain, its missing parts supplied by reference TRBV13-3 and TRBJ1-3, is EAAVTQSPRSKVAVTGGKVTLSCHQTNNHDYMYWYRQDTGHGLRLIHYSYVADSTEKGDIPDGYKASRPSQENFSLILELASLSQTAVYFCASSGQRASSGNTLYFGEGSRLIVV.

Only one count was recorded for this clone. Gene names and germline refer to mouse. The read finishes 1 residue shy of the CDR3 end, and the germline J gene is used to complete it. V is TRBV31 and J is TRBJ1-1; D ambiguous. This CDR3 has 12 residues. The V gene's germline CDR1 is GKSSPN and CDR2 SITVG. Trimming pared 5 bases from V and 0 bases from J, leaving 7 bases between. The CDR3: CAWGGQNTEVFF. Partial CDR3 DNA: TGTGCCTGGGGTGGACAGAACACAGAAGTCTTC.

Of note for this clone: All gene names here are mouse names. The sequence runs out 1 residue before the end of the CDR3; the remainder is reconstructed from the germline J gene. The rearrangement uses TRBV12-2 and TRBJ2-4, with 9 bases matching TRBD2. With V trimmed by 1 base and J by 2 bases, 6 bases remained unmatched. Germline lookup yields CDR1 SGHLS and CDR2 HYDKME. The CDR3 length is 16 residues. CDR3 bases read: TGTGCCAGCTCTCTTAGTGACTGGGGGTATCAAAACACCTTGTAC. It codes for CASSLSDWGYQNTLY. The full-length CDR3 reads as CASSLSDWGYQNTLYF. Together with reference TRBV12-2 and TRBJ2-4, the CDR3 gives the full variable domain: NSGVVQSPRYIIKGKGERSILKCIPISGHLSVAWYQQTQGQELKFFIQHYDKMERDKGNLPSRFSVQQFDDYHSEMNMSALELEDSAVYFCASSLSDWGYQNTLYFGAGTRLSVL.

With respect to this clone: Genes here carry mouse names. Read sequence stops 1 residue before the CDR3 end, and the germline J gene provides the missing end. The rearrangement joins TRBV29 to TRBJ2-3; D gene ambiguous. The CDR3 loop spans 12 amino acids. Germline loops: CDR1 MSHET, CDR2 SYDVDS. Trimming took off 6 bases at V and 0 bases at J, with 4 bases between the two ends. The covered CDR3 bases are TGTGCTAGCAGGTACAGTGCAGAAACGCTGTAT. Amino acids: CASRYSAETLY. The entire CDR3 reads CASRYSAETLYF.

As for this clone: The gene symbols are mouse symbols. The read halts 1 residue ahead of the CDR3 end, with the missing end drawn from the germline J gene. The chain recombines TRBV3 with TRBJ2-2; D is unclear. Trimming shortened V by 5 bases and J by 1 base, and 5 bases separated the two germline ends. The CDR3 totals 13 residues. Germline V lookup: CDR1 SNHLY, CDR2 FYNGKV (reference sequence). The sequenced CDR3 bases are TGTGCCAGCAGCCCTCAAAACACCGGGCAGCTCTAC. This encodes CASSPQNTGQLY. The full CDR3 sequence reads CASSPQNTGQLYF.

Comment on this clone: Gene names and germline refer to mouse. The read comes to an end 1 residue before the CDR3 does, leaving the germline J gene to fill in the end. The chain is built from TRBV13-1 and TRBJ2-7, with no clear D. Trimming removed 3 bases from V and 7 bases from J, with 14 bases in between. The CDR3 runs 13 residues. Germline V gene data show CDR1 as NSHNY and CDR2 as SYGAGN. The CDR3 sequence: CASSVDGPWEQYF. CDR3 DNA (partial): TGTGCCAGCAGTGTTGACGGACCTTGGGAACAGTAC.

On this clone: Germline and genes: mouse. With the read ending 1 residue before the CDR3 end, the germline J gene is used to fill in that end. The rearrangement joins TRBV1 to TRBJ1-3; TRBD1 matches 7 bases. Germline assignment: CDR1 NSQYPW and CDR2 LRSPGD (reference sequence). V dropped 3 bases and J dropped 2; count of bases not matched to a gene: 4. This CDR3 comprises 15 residues. CDR3 DNA, as far as it was read: TGCACCTGCAGTGCCCCCCAGGGGGCTGGAAATACGCTCTAT. Amino acid sequence: CTCSAPQGAGNTLY. The entire CDR3 protein is CTCSAPQGAGNTLYF.

A word on this clone: Gene names and germline match the mouse. The read terminates 1 residue before the CDR3 end, so the remaining end is supplied by the germline J gene. The rearrangement links TRBV5 to TRBJ1-1; D may be TRBD1 (5 bases). Germline lookup yields CDR1 LGHNA and CDR2 YNLKQL (reference sequence). This CDR3 is 15 amino acids long. Trimming took off 1 base at V and 0 bases at J, with 9 bases between the two ends. The covered CDR3 bases are TGTGCCAGCAGCCAAGGGGGGGTTGCAAACACAGAAGTCTTC. Translated: CASSQGGVANTEVF. The whole CDR3 protein is CASSQGGVANTEVFF.

Comments on this clone: The gene names given are mouse names. The sequence runs out 1 residue before the end of the CDR3; the remainder is reconstructed from the germline J gene. The V call is TRBV13-1, the J call TRBJ1-2; TRBD1 agrees at 7 bases. CDR1 and CDR2 from the germline V gene are NSHNY and SYGAGN. There are 15 residues in the CDR3. J lost 4 bases, V lost 0 bases, and 6 bases had no gene match. The CDR3 DNA, read in part, is TGTGCCAGCAGTGATGTAGGCAGGGGGAGCTCCGACTACACC. This translates into CASSDVGRGSSDYT. The whole CDR3 sequence reads CASSDVGRGSSDYTF.

This clone was detected a few times. Here the gene names and germline are mouse. The CDR3 end is not reached by the read, which stops 1 residue before it; the germline J gene fills it in. The same CDR3 also results from other DNA sequences found in this sample. The V gene is TRBV3, the J gene TRBJ1-5, with 7 bases lining up with TRBD1. Germline-derived CDR1 and CDR2 are SNHLY and FYNGKV (reference sequence). V lost 4 bases and J lost 3; bases outside the gene matches: 3. The CDR3 is 14 residues long. The covered CDR3 bases are TGTGCCAGCAGCTCTCAGGGGGGCAACCAGGCTCCGCTT. This gives the protein CASSSQGGNQAPL. The entire CDR3 is CASSSQGGNQAPLF.

This clone was observed a single time. Gene names are the mouse ones. The read stops 1 residue short of the end of the CDR3; the missing end is completed from the germline J gene. The rearrangement uses TRBV24 and TRBJ2-4; 12 positions agree with TRBD1. The trim removed 8 bases at V and 3 bases at J, leaving 6 bases unmatched. The CDR3 totals 15 residues. Germline assignment: CDR1 KGHTA and CDR2 FRNEEI. CDR3 bases read: TGTGCCAGCCCGGGACAGGGGGCTGGGCAAAACACCTTGTAC. Protein sequence: CASPGQGAGQNTLY. The CDR3 reads in full as CASPGQGAGQNTLYF.